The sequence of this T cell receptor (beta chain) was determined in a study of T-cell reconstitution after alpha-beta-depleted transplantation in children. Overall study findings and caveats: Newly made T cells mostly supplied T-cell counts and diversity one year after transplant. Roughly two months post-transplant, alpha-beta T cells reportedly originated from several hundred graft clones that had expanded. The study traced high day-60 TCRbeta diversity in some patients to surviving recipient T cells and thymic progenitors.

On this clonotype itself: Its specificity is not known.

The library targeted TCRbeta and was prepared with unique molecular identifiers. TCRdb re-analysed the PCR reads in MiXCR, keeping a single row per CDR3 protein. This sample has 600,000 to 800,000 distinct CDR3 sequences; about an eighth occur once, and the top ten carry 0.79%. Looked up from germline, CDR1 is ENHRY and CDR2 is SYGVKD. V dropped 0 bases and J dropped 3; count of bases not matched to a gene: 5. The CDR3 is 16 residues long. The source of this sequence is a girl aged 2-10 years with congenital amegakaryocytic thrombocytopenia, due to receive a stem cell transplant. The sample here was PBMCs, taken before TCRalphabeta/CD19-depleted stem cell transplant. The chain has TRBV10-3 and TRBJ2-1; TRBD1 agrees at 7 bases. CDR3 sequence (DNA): TGTGCCATCAGTGAGTCCCTGGGGGACAGCTACAATGAGCAGTTCTTC. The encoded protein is CAISESLGDSYNEQFF.